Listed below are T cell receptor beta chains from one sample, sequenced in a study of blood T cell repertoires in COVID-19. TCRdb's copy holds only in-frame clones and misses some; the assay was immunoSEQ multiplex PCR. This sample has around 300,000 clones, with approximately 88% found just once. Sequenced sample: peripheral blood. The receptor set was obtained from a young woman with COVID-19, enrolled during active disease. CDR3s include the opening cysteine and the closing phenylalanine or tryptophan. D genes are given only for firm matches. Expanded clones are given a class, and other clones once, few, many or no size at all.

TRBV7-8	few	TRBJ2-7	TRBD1	CASSLPGQGSYEQYF
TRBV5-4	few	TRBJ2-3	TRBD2	CASSLLAGPTDTQYF
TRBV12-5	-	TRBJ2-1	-	CASGLWGDEQFF
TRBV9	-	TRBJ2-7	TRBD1	CASSTPGTGKQYF
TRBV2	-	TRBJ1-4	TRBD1	CASSGGTGVEKLFF
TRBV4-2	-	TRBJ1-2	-	CASSQEGRANYGYTF
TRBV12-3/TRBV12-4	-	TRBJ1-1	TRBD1	CASSIQGVSEAFF
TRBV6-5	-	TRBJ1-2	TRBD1	CASSKGQDLRYGYTF
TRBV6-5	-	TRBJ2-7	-	CASSYSRQPIVGQYF
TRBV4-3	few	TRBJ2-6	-	CASSQETGSGANVLTF
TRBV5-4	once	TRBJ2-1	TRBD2	CASSFGGARYNEQFF
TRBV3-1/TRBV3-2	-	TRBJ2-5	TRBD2	CASSQVRTSGGIQAGTQYF
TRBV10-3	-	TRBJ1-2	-	CAISESNGGVSNYGYTF
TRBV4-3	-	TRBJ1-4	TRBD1	CASSPWTGVGKLFF
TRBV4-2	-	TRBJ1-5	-	CASSQEGQLQQPQHF
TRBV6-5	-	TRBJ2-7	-	CASSWGLGSYEQYF
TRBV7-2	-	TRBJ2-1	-	CASSLSWGWGEYNEQFF
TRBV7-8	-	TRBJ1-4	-	CASSLDFATNEKLFF
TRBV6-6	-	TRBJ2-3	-	CASSYSSSRDTQYF
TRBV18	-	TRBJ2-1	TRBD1	CASSWDRVNEQFF
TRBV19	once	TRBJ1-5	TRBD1	CASSQPGQYRQPQHF
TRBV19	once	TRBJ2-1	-	CASSNRQAAHSYNEQFF
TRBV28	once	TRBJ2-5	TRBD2	CASSFWGGQETQYF
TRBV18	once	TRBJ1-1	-	CASSPVDGGTEAFF
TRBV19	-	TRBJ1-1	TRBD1	CASSSTGGGTEAFF
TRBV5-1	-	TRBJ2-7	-	CASSRTETFYEQYF
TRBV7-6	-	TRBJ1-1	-	CASSLASVDTEAFF
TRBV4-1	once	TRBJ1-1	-	CASTHTGVNTEAFF
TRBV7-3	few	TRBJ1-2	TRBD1	CASSLTGTGGVYGYTF
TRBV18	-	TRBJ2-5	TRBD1	CASSLTGTGGETQYF
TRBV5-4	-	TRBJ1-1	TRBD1	CASSLVGRGTEAFF
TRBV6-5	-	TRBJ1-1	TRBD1	CASSLDRDTEAFF
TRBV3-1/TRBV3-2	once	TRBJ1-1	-	CASSQGGGAFF
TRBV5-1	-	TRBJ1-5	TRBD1	CASSFGTGVDQPQHF
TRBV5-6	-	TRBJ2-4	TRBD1	CASSPDRGDIQYF
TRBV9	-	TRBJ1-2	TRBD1	CASSVGQGVGGYTF
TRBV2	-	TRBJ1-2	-	CASSRGEDYGYTF
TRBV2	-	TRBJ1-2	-	CASSIEQLPSRGYTF
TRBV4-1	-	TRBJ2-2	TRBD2	CASSPLGTSGGANGELFF
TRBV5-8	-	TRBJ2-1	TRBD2	CASSLIPAGSDNEQFF
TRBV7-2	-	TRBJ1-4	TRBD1	CASSLGDRVQKLFF
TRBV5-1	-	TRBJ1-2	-	CASSLVLMTGGYTF
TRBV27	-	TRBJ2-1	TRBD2	CASRTRTSGYNEQFF
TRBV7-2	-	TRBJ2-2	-	CASSMGDFRNTGELFF
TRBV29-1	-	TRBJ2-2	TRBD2	CSVLAGGTGELFF
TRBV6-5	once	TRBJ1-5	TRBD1	CASSRDRASNQPQHF